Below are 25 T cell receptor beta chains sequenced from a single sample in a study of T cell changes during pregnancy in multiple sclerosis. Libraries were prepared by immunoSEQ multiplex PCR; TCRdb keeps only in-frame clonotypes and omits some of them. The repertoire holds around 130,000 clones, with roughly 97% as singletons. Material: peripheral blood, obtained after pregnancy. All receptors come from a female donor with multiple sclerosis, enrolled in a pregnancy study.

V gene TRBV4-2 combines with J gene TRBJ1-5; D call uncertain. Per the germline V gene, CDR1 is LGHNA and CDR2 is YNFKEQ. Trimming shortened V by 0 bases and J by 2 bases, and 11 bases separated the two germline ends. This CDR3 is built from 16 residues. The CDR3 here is CASSQDLGVGNQPQHF. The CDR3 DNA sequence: TGTGCCAGCAGCCAAGATCTCGGTGTCGGCAATCAGCCCCAGCATTTT.

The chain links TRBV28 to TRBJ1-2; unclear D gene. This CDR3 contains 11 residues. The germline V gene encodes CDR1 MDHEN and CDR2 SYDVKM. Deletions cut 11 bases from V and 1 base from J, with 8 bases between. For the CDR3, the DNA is TGTGCCGCACAGAGTAACTATGGCTACACCTTC. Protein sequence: CAAQSNYGYTF.

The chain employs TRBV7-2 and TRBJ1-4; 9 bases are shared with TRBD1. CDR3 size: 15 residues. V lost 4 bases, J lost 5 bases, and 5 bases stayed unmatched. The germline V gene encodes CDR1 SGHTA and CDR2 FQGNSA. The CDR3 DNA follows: TGTGCCAGCAGCTCCAACAGGGGGCTAAATGAAAAACTGTTTTTT. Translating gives CASSSNRGLNEKLFF.

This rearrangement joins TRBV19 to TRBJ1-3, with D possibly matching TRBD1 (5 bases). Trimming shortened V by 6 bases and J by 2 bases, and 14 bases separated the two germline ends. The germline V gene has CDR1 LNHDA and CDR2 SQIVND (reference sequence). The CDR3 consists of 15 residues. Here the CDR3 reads CASSRLTRAGNTIYF. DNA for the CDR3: TGTGCCAGTAGCAGATTAACCAGGGCTGGAAACACCATATATTTT.

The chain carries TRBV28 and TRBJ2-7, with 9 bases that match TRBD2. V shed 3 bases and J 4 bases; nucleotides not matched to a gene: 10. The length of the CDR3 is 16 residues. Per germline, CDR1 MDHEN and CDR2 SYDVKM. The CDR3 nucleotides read TGTGCCAGCAGTTTCGCGGAAGGGACTAGCTGGTACGAGCAGTACTTC. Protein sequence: CASSFAEGTSWYEQYF.

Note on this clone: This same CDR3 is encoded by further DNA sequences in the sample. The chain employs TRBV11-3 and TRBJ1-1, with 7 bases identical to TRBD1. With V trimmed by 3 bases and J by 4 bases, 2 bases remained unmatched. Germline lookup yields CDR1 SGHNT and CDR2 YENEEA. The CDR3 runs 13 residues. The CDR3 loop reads CASSLAGGTEAFF. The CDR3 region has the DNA TGTGCCAGCAGCTTGGCAGGGGGCACTGAAGCTTTCTTT.

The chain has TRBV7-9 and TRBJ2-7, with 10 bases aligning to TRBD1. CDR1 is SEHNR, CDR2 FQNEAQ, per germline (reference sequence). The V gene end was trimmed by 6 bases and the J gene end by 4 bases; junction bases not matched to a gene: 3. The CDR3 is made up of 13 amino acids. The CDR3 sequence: CASRPGQGYEQYF. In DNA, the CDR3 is TGTGCCAGCAGGCCGGGACAGGGGTACGAGCAGTACTTC. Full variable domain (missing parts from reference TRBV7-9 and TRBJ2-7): DTGVSQNPRHKITKRGQNVTFRCDPISEHNRLYWYRQTLGQGPEFLTYFQNEAQLEKSRLLSDRFSAERPKGSFSTLEIQRTEQGDSAMYLCASRPGQGYEQYFGPGTRLTVT.

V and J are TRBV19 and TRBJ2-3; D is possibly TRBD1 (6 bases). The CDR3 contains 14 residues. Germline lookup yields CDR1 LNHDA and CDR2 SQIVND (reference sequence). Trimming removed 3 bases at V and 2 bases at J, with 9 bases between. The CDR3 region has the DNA TGTGCCAGTAGTATCGGACAGAACACAGATACGCAGTATTTT. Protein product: CASSIGQNTDTQYF.

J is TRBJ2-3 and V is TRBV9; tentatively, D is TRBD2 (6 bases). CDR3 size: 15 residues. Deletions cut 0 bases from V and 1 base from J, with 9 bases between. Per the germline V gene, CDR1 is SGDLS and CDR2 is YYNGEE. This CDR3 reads CASSVEGLRTDTQYF. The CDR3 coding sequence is TGTGCCAGCAGCGTAGAGGGACTTCGCACAGATACGCAGTATTTT.

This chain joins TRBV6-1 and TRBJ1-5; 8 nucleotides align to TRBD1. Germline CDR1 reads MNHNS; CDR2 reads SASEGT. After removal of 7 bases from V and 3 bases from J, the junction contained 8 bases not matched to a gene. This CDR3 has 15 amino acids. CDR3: CASTKTTGDNQPQHF. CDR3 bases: TGTGCCAGCACAAAAACGACAGGGGACAATCAGCCCCAGCATTTT.

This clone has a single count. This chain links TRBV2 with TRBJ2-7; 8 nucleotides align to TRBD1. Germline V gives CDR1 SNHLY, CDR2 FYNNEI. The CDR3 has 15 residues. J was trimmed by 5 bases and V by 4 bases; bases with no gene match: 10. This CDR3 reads CASSVIGRGLDEQYF. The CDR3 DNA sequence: TGTGCCAGCAGTGTGATCGGCAGGGGGCTCGACGAGCAGTACTTC.

The CDR3 sequence: CACWVAGTGSPDEEAFF. CDR3 nucleotide sequence: TGTGCCTGTTGGGTTGCGGGGACAGGATCTCCCGACGAGGAAGCTTTCTTT. The chain recombines TRBV28 with TRBJ1-1, with TRBD1 matching over 8 bases. The V gene's germline CDR1 is MDHEN and CDR2 SYDVKM. The trim removed 11 bases at V and 8 bases at J, leaving 25 bases unmatched. This CDR3 contains 17 residues.

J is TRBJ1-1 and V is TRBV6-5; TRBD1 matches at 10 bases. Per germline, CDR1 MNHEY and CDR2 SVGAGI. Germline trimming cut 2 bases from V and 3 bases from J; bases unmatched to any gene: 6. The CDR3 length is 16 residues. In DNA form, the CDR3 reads TGTGCCAGCAGTTACCCGGGACAGGGGACCTACACTGAAGCTTTCTTT. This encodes CASSYPGQGTYTEAFF.

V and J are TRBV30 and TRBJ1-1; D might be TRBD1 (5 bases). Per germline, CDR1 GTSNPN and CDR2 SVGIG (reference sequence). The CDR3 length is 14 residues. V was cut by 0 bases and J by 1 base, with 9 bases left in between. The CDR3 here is CAWSVVGGNTEAFF. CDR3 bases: TGTGCCTGGAGTGTCGTGGGGGGGAACACTGAAGCTTTCTTT.

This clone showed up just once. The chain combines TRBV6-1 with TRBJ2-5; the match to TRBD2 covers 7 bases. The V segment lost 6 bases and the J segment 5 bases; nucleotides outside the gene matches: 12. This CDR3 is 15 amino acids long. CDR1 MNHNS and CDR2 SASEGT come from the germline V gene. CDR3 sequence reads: CASSAPAGREETQYF. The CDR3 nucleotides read TGTGCCAGCAGCGCCCCTGCAGGGAGGGAGGAGACCCAGTACTTC.

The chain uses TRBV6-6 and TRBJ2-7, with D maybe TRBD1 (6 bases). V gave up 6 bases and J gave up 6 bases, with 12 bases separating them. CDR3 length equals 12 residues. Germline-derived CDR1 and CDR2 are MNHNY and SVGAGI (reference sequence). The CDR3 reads CASRPTGREQYF. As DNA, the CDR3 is TGTGCCAGCAGGCCAACAGGGCGCGAGCAGTACTTC.

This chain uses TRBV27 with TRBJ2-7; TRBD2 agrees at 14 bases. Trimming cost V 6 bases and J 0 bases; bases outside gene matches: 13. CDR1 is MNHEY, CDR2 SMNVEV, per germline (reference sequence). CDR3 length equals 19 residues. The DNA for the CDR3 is TGTGCCAGCAGAGTCTCGGGACTAGCGGGAGCCTCAAGCTCCTACGAGCAGTACTTC. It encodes CASRVSGLAGASSSYEQYF.

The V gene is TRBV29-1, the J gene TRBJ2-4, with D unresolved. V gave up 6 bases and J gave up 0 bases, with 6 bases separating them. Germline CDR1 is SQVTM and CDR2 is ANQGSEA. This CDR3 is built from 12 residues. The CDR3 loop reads CSVPVAKNIQYF. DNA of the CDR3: TGCAGCGTCCCTGTAGCCAAAAACATTCAGTACTTC.

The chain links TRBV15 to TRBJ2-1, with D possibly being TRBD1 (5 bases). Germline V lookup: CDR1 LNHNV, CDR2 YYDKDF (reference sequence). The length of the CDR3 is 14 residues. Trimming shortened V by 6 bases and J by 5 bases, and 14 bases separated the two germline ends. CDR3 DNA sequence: TGTGCCACCAGAATAAGTCGCAGGGACAATGAGCAGTTCTTC. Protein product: CATRISRRDNEQFF.

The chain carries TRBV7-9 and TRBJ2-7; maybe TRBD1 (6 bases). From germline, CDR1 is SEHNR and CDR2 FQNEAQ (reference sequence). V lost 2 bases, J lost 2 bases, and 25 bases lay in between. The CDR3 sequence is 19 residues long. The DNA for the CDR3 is TGTGCCAGCAGCTTAAGGCCCGTGGGACGAATGGACAGACCCTACGAGCAGTACTTC. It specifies CASSLRPVGRMDRPYEQYF.

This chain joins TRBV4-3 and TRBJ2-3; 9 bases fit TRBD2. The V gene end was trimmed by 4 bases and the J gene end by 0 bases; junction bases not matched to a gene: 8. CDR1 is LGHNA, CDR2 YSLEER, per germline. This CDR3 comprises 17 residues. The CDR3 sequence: CASSPDGLASSTDTQYF. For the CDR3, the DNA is TGCGCCAGCAGCCCGGACGGACTAGCGAGTAGCACAGATACGCAGTATTTT.

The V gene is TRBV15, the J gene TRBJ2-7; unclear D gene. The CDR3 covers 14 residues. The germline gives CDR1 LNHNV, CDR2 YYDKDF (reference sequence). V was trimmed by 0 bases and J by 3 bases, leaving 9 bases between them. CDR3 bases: TGTGCCACCAGCAGAGATGGAGCCAACTACGAGCAGTACTTC. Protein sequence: CATSRDGANYEQYF.

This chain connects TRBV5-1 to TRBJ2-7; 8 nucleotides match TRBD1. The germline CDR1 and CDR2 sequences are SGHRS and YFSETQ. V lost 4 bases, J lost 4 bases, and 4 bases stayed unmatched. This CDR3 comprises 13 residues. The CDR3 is CASSPDRVYEQYF. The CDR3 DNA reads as TGCGCCAGCAGCCCGGACAGGGTGTACGAGCAGTACTTC.

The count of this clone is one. In DNA form, the CDR3 reads TGTGCCAGCAGCTTGGATGGGAGAACCTCTGGAAACACCATATATTTT. Translated: CASSLDGRTSGNTIYF. The chain is built from TRBV5-4 and TRBJ1-3, with D hard to call. The CDR3 length is 16 residues. Trimming shortened V by 0 bases and J by 0 bases, and 10 bases separated the two germline ends. Germline loops: CDR1 SGHNT, CDR2 YYREEE (reference sequence).

The CDR3 region has the DNA TGTGCCATCAACCCGGGACAGGAAACTGAAGCTTTCTTT. Translation: CAINPGQETEAFF. The chain combines TRBV10-3 with TRBJ1-1; 8 bases fit TRBD1. CDR3 size: 13 residues. Germline values: CDR1 ENHRY, CDR2 SYGVKD. The ends lost 7 bases at V and 5 bases at J; junction bases unmatched: 6.